Listed below are T cell receptor beta chains from one sample, sequenced in a study of shared clonotypes between healthy human individuals. The protocol was immunoSEQ multiplex PCR, while the TCRdb copy is restricted to in-frame clones and leaves out a portion. This table holds roughly 2,000,000 clones, roughly 93% found once. Sequencing used naive CD8+ T cells from PBMCs. All receptors come from a man between 18 and 29 years old in good health. Some clones in this sample may be carry-over from other donors' samples. Each CDR3 is given with its conserved first and last residue. D genes are given only for firm matches. Where a row states a size, it is once, few, many or the class of an expanded clone; other rows omit it.

D	size	V	J	CDR3	DNA
NA	once	TRBV13	TRBJ2-3	CASSTRDYSTDTQYF	TGTGCCAGCAGCACACGGGATTATAGCACAGATACGCAGTATTTT
NA	NA	TRBV11-2	TRBJ2-7	CASSLGQGFNEQYF	TGTGCCAGCAGCTTGGGGCAGGGCTTCAACGAGCAGTACTTC
TRBD2	NA	TRBV7-9	TRBJ2-5	CASSLAGLAVQETQYF	TGTGCCAGCAGCTTAGCCGGACTAGCGGTCCAAGAGACCCAGTACTTC
NA	once	TRBV5-6	TRBJ1-2	CASSLGTASNYGYTF	TGTGCCAGCAGCTTGGGGACAGCTAGTAACTATGGCTACACCTTC
TRBD1	NA	TRBV30	TRBJ1-3	CACFTGDGTIYF	TGTGCCTGCTTTACAGGGGACGGAACCATATATTTT
NA	NA	TRBV4-3	TRBJ1-2	CASSQDLGRITNYGYTF	TGCGCCAGCAGCCAAGATTTGGGGCGGATTACTAACTATGGCTACACCTTC
NA	once	TRBV9	TRBJ2-5	CASSDGGLETQYF	TGTGCCAGCAGCGACGGAGGGTTAGAGACCCAGTACTTC
NA	NA	TRBV27	TRBJ2-1	CASSSPGPSNEQFF	TGTGCCAGCAGTTCCCCGGGACCATCGAATGAGCAGTTCTTC
NA	NA	TRBV27	TRBJ1-5	CASSLSGANQPQHF	TGTGCCAGCAGTTTATCGGGGGCGAATCAGCCCCAGCATTTT
TRBD1	NA	TRBV7-2	TRBJ1-5	CASSAGTGLITQHF	TGTGCCAGCAGCGCCGGGACAGGGCTAATCACCCAGCATTTT
NA	few	TRBV7-6	TRBJ2-1	CASSSITGLNEQFF	TGTGCCAGCAGTTCTATTACGGGGCTAAATGAGCAGTTCTTC
NA	once	TRBV6-1	TRBJ1-1	CASSEDFGHTKAFF	TGTGCCAGCAGTGAAGACTTCGGACACACAAAAGCTTTCTTT
TRBD1	NA	TRBV28	TRBJ2-2	CASNRDREYIANTGELFF	TGTGCCAGCAATAGGGACAGGGAATACATCGCGAACACCGGGGAGCTGTTTTTT
NA	once	TRBV9	TRBJ2-1	CASSVQGKSLNEQFF	TGTGCCAGCAGCGTACAGGGGAAAAGCCTCAATGAGCAGTTCTTC
TRBD2	NA	TRBV9	TRBJ2-1	CASSLSSGRGEQFF	TGTGCCAGCAGCTTATCTAGCGGGAGGGGTGAGCAGTTCTTC
TRBD2	NA	TRBV9	TRBJ2-3	CASSRRGETDTQYF	TGTGCCAGCAGCCGGCGGGGGGAAACAGATACGCAGTATTTT
NA	NA	TRBV7-9	TRBJ1-2	CASSFSSTAPRYGYTF	TGTGCCAGCAGCTTCAGCTCGACAGCCCCACGCTATGGCTACACCTTC
NA	NA	TRBV9	TRBJ2-2	CASNLNTGELFF	TGTGCCAGCAACCTTAACACCGGGGAGCTGTTTTTT
NA	NA	TRBV28	TRBJ1-5	CASSPPTGLQPQHF	TGTGCCAGCAGTCCCCCGACAGGTCTTCAGCCCCAGCATTTT
NA	NA	TRBV29-1	TRBJ2-7	CSVGDTSYEQYF	TGCAGCGTTGGGGACACGTCTTACGAGCAGTACTTC
NA	NA	TRBV16	TRBJ1-4	CASSQGREKLFF	TGTGCCAGCAGCCAAGGGCGGGAAAAACTGTTTTTT
NA	once	TRBV5-1	TRBJ2-7	CASSSGRTNYEQYF	TGCGCCAGCAGCTCGGGACGGACAAACTACGAGCAGTACTTC
NA	NA	TRBV12-5	TRBJ2-5	CASGLGTDGKETQYF	TGTGCTAGTGGTTTGGGGACAGATGGGAAAGAGACCCAGTACTTC
NA	NA	TRBV19	TRBJ1-4	CASSPEGEGTNEKLFF	TGTGCCAGTAGCCCTGAAGGGGAAGGAACTAATGAAAAACTGTTTTTT
TRBD1	once	TRBV27	TRBJ1-1	CASRMTGANTEAFF	TGTGCCAGCAGGATGACAGGGGCGAACACTGAAGCTTTCTTT
TRBD2	NA	TRBV29-1	TRBJ2-1	CSVEGMASGMYNEQFF	TGCAGCGTTGAAGGGATGGCTAGCGGGATGTACAATGAGCAGTTCTTC
TRBD1	NA	TRBV28	TRBJ1-5	CASSLLGTGRIHQPQHF	TGTGCCAGCAGTTTACTAGGGACAGGGAGGATTCATCAGCCCCAGCATTTT
TRBD2	NA	TRBV7-3	TRBJ2-2	CASSSGLAGGSGELFF	TGTGCCAGCAGCTCAGGACTAGCCGGAGGGTCCGGGGAGCTGTTTTTT
TRBD1	once	TRBV30	TRBJ2-7	CAWSVNRGHEQYF	TGTGCCTGGAGTGTTAATAGGGGGCACGAGCAGTACTTC
NA	few	TRBV9	TRBJ1-1	CASSVVGGEAFF	TGTGCCAGCAGCGTAGTGGGGGGTGAAGCTTTCTTT
NA	NA	TRBV30	TRBJ2-7	CAWSVAGSYEQYF	TGTGCCTGGAGTGTAGCTGGGTCCTACGAGCAGTACTTC
NA	NA	TRBV7-9	TRBJ2-7	CASSYRVGYEQYF	TGTGCCAGCAGCTACAGGGTCGGCTACGAGCAGTACTTC
TRBD1	NA	TRBV19	TRBJ2-2	CASSPLRDRGHGELFF	TGTGCCAGTAGTCCCCTCCGGGACAGGGGGCACGGGGAGCTGTTTTTT
NA	once	TRBV7-8	TRBJ2-1	CASSEDASKGLTQFF	TGTGCCAGCAGCGAAGATGCTAGCAAAGGGCTGACGCAGTTCTTC
TRBD1	NA	TRBV25-1	TRBJ2-7	CASSGGQEDPYEQYF	TGTGCCAGCAGTGGGGGACAGGAGGACCCCTACGAGCAGTACTTC
TRBD2	NA	TRBV7-9	TRBJ2-3	CASSWGLAASTDTQYF	TGTGCCAGCAGCTGGGGACTAGCGGCTAGCACAGATACGCAGTATTTT
NA	NA	TRBV9	TRBJ2-1	CASSTGGRPNEQFF	TGTGCCAGCAGTACCGGGGGAAGGCCCAATGAGCAGTTCTTC
TRBD1	once	TRBV7-3	TRBJ1-1	CASTDRGLAEAFF	TGTGCCAGCACGGACAGGGGCCTCGCTGAAGCTTTCTTT
TRBD1	NA	TRBV27	TRBJ2-7	CASSPGQGREQYF	TGTGCCAGCAGTCCCGGACAGGGGCGGGAGCAGTACTTC
NA	NA	TRBV27	TRBJ2-7	CASSPAGQIYEQYF	TGTGCCAGCAGTCCCGCCGGACAGATCTACGAGCAGTACTTC
TRBD1	once	TRBV27	TRBJ1-1	CASSTTGGLTEAFF	TGTGCCAGCAGTACGACAGGGGGCCTCACTGAAGCTTTCTTT
NA	NA	TRBV29-1	TRBJ1-1	CSGIVWGLEAFF	TGCAGCGGCATAGTTTGGGGCCTTGAAGCTTTCTTT
NA	NA	TRBV13	TRBJ2-2	CASSLRGGNTGELFF	TGTGCCAGCAGTCTGAGGGGCGGAAACACCGGGGAGCTGTTTTTT
TRBD2	once	TRBV29-1	TRBJ2-7	CSVIGLAGPPREQYF	TGCAGCGTAATAGGACTAGCGGGACCACCTCGCGAGCAGTACTTC
NA	few	TRBV6-1	TRBJ1-1	CASSQSLMNTEAFF	TGTGCCAGCAGTCAGTCGCTCATGAACACTGAAGCTTTCTTT
NA	NA	TRBV19	TRBJ1-5	CASSIDLEGNQPQHF	TGTGCCAGTAGTATAGATCTAGAGGGCAATCAGCCCCAGCATTTT
TRBD2	NA	TRBV25-1	TRBJ2-3	CASSRLAGGADTDTQYF	TGTGCCAGCAGTCGACTAGCGGGGGGTGCTGACACAGATACGCAGTATTTT
TRBD1	NA	TRBV28	TRBJ2-3	CASSLYGTGMADTQYF	TGTGCCAGCAGTTTATATGGGACAGGGATGGCAGATACGCAGTATTTT
NA	NA	TRBV19	TRBJ1-1	CASSPRGGRNTEAFF	TGTGCCAGTAGCCCACGAGGGGGGAGGAACACTGAAGCTTTCTTT
TRBD2	NA	TRBV5-1	TRBJ2-7	CASRGRASYEQYF	TGCGCCAGCAGGGGGAGGGCCTCCTACGAGCAGTACTTC
NA	NA	TRBV4-1	TRBJ1-5	CASSQVGGNAPQHF	TGCGCCAGCAGCCAAGTTGGGGGAAATGCGCCCCAGCATTTT
NA	NA	TRBV30	TRBJ1-6	CAWGREEPYNSPLHF	TGTGCCTGGGGACGAGAGGAGCCCTATAATTCACCCCTCCACTTT
NA	NA	TRBV27	TRBJ2-1	CASSWNLGPTQFF	TGTGCCAGCAGTTGGAATCTAGGGCCCACGCAGTTCTTC
TRBD2	NA	TRBV7-2	TRBJ2-3	CASRQRILAGAPDTQYF	TGTGCCAGCAGACAACGTATCCTAGCGGGAGCCCCAGATACGCAGTATTTT
TRBD1	NA	TRBV4-1	TRBJ2-7	CASSQGTGQIYEQYF	TGCGCCAGCAGCCAAGGTACGGGACAGATATACGAGCAGTACTTC
NA	NA	TRBV15	TRBJ2-7	CATSTLTSSYEQYF	TGTGCCACCAGCACCTTGACTAGCTCCTACGAGCAGTACTTC
NA	NA	TRBV4-2	TRBJ1-1	CATIGGNTEAFF	TGTGCCACTATAGGGGGGAACACTGAAGCTTTCTTT
NA	NA	TRBV27	TRBJ1-2	CASSQGFHYGYTF	TGTGCCAGCAGCCAGGGCTTTCACTATGGCTACACCTTC
TRBD1	NA	TRBV9	TRBJ1-4	CASSEGQGRFEKLFF	TGTGCCAGCAGCGAAGGACAGGGGCGGTTTGAAAAACTGTTTTTT